This TCR beta chain was captured by sequencing in a study of blood T cell repertoires in COVID-19. Study at large: Material from acute and convalescent COVID-19 was sourced from the United States, Italy and Spain. PBMCs, B-cell-depleted T cells, or T cells provided the cDNA or gDNA that made up the material.

Under the authors' procedure: The assay estimated nucleated cells by amplifying reference gene primers. Here immunoSEQ multiplex PCR was the method, and the copy in TCRdb shows in-frame clones only, minus some. The D gene and trimming were derived from the DNA, and the V and J assignments and clone size from that table. This sample carries more than 100,000 clones, roughly 90% of them seen once, and the ten largest clones take about 2%. This clonotype originated in a man between 65 and 85 years old with active COVID-19. Sequenced sample: peripheral blood.

For the CDR3, the DNA is TGTGCCAGTAGACAGGACAGTGTCACTGAAGCTTTCTTT. Translation gives CASRQDSVTEAFF. The V and J genes are TRBV19 and TRBJ1-1, with D perhaps matching TRBD1 (6 bases). Germline loops: CDR1 LNHDA, CDR2 SQIVND (reference sequence). There are 13 residues in the CDR3. With 6 bases removed from V and 4 bases from J, the gap between germline ends came to 12 bases.